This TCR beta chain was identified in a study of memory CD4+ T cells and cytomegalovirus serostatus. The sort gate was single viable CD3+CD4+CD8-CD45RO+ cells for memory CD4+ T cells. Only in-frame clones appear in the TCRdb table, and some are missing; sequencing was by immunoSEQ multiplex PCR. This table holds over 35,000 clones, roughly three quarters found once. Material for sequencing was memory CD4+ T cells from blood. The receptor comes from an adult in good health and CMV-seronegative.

The CDR3: CASSPPWQTSTTNEKLFF. The CDR3 region has the DNA TGTGCCAGCAGCCCCCCCTGGCAGACCAGTACAACTAATGAAAAACTGTTTTTT. The chain uses TRBV5-6 and TRBJ1-4, with no clear D. The CDR3 consists of 18 residues. Germline V gene data show CDR1 as SGHDT and CDR2 as YYEEEE. V lost 4 bases to trimming and J lost 0 bases, with 19 bases between them. Using reference TRBV5-6 and TRBJ1-4 for the parts outside the CDR3, the full variable domain is DAGVTQSPTHLIKTRGQQVTLRCSPKSGHDTVSWYQQALGQGPQFIFQYYEEEERQRGNFPDRFSGHQFPNYSSELNVNALLLGDSALYLCASSPPWQTSTTNEKLFFGSGTQLSVL.